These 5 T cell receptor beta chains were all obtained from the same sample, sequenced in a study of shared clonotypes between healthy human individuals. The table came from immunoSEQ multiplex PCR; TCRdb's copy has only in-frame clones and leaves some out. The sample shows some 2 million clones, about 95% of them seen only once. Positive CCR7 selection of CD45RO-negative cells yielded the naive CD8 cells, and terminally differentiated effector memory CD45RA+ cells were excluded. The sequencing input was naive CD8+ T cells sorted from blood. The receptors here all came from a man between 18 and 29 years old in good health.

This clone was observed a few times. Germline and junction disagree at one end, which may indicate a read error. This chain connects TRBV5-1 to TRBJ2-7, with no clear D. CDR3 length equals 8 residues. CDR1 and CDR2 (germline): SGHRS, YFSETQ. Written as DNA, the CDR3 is TGCGCCAGCAGCTCCGGACACTTC. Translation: CASSSGHF.

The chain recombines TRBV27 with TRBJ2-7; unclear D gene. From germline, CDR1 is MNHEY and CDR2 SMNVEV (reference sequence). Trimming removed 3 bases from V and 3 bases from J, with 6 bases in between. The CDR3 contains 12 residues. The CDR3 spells CASSFALYEQYF. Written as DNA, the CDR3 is TGTGCCAGCAGTTTCGCCCTCTACGAGCAGTACTTC.

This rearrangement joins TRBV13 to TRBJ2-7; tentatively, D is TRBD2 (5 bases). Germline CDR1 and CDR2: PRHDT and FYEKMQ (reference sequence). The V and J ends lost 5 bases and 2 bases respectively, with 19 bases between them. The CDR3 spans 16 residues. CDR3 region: CASSGREPNAPYEQYF. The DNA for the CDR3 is TGTGCCAGCAGCGGACGGGAACCCAATGCCCCCTACGAGCAGTACTTC.

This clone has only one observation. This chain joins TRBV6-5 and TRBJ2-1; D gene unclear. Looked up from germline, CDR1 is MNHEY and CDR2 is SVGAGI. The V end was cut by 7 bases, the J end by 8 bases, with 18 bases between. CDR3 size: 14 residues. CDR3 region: CASTSVKREDEQFF. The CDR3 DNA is TGTGCCAGCACCTCGGTCAAGAGAGAGGATGAGCAGTTCTTC.

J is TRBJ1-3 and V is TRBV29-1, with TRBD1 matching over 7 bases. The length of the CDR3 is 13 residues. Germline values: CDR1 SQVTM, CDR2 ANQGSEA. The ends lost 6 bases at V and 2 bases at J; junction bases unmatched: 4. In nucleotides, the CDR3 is TGCAGCGTCACAGGGGAAGCTGGAAACACCATATATTTT. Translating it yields CSVTGEAGNTIYF.